This T cell receptor beta chain was sequenced in a study of patients and donors after allogeneic stem cell transplantation. TCRdb re-called the RT-PCR reads through MiXCR, storing one row per CDR3 protein. The sample lists about 16,000 distinct CDR3 sequences, about 30% seen once, with more than 30% in the top ten. Ten or more counts support this clonotype. The germline gives CDR1 ENHRY, CDR2 SYGVKD. V gave up 5 bases and J gave up 2 bases; unmatched junction bases: 2. The CDR3 sequence is 14 residues long. Sequencing used blood, either unsorted or a sorted T cell fraction (not recorded which). The sequence was obtained from a human donor who was either an allogeneic HSCT recipient or a stem cell or donor lymphocyte infusion donor (not recorded which). It is not recorded whose cells these are; they may come from a transplant donor. This chain joins TRBV10-3 and TRBJ1-5; 8 nucleotides line up with TRBD1. The CDR3 protein is CAISLGQGNQPQHF. DNA for the CDR3: TGTGCCATCAGTTTGGGACAGGGCAATCAGCCCCAGCATTTT.